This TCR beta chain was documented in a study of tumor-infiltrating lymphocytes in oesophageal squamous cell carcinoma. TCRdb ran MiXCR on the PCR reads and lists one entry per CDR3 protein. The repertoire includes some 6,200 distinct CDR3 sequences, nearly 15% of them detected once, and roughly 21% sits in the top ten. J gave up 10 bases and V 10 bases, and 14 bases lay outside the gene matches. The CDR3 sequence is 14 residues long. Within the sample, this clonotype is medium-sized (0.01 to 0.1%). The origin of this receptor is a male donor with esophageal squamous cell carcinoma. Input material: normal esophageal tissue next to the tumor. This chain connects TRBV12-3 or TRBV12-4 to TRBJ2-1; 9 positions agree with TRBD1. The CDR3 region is CATSSGQGNGEQFF. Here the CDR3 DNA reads TGTGCCACCAGCTCGGGACAGGGTAATGGCGAGCAGTTCTTC.